These 3 T cell receptor beta chains were sequenced from one sample in a study of CXCR3-negative and CXCR3-positive naive CD8 T cells. Overall study results and limits: CXCR3-positive naive cells had more hydrophobic TRB CDR3s than CXCR3-negative naive cells.

TRB cDNA was prepared as libraries by UMI-labeled 5' RACE. From the 5' RACE reads, TCRdb lists one entry per CDR3 protein and no DNA. This sample contains over 150,000 distinct CDR3 sequences. These TCRs are of unknown antigen specificity. The sequencing sample was made of naive CXCR3+ CD8+ T cells from blood. The subset here: CD45RO-CCR7+CD27+CD95- naive CD8+ T cells expressing CXCR3 (TNR3+). The receptors shown here come from a human donor in good health. Some clones in this sample may be carry-over from other donors' samples.

This chain uses TRBV10-3 with TRBJ1-5; TCRdb's D gene call, TRBD1, goes unchecked for lack of DNA. This CDR3 is 13 amino acids long. CDR1 and CDR2 from the germline V gene are ENHRY and SYGVKD. The CDR3: CAISEGGNQPQHF.

This chain uses TRBV7-3 with TRBJ1-1. CDR1 SGHTA and CDR2 FQGTGA come from the germline V gene. The CDR3 totals 14 residues. This CDR3 is CASSLYFTNTEAFF.

The chain joins TRBV28 to TRBJ1-1; TCRdb names TRBD1, which stays unverified in the absence of DNA. Germline CDR1 reads MDHEN; CDR2 reads SYDVKM. The CDR3 totals 17 residues. CDR3 sequence: CASSSLWTGGLYTEAFF.